Listed below are T cell receptor beta chains from one sample, sequenced in a study of shared clonotypes between healthy human individuals. Assay used: immunoSEQ multiplex PCR; TCRdb lists only in-frame clones, some missing. The profile shows about 330,000 clones, roughly 84% of them singletons. The sample consisted of memory CD8+ T cells sorted from blood. Every receptor here comes from a man aged 18-30 years in good health. The CDR3 runs from the conserved cysteine through the conserved F or W. The D gene is left open where the match is weak. A row's size may be missing; if present it is once, few, many or a size class.

j_call v_call clone_size d_call cdr3_aa cdr3_nt
TRBJ2-7 TRBV28 few - CASSPLGEVSYEQYF TGTGCCAGCAGCCCCCTAGGAGAGGTGTCCTACGAGCAGTACTTC
TRBJ2-7 TRBV29-1 - TRBD1 CSVEDPQGEDEQYF TGCAGCGTTGAAGACCCACAGGGGGAAGACGAGCAGTACTTC
TRBJ2-5 TRBV4-1 - - CASSHRETQYF TGCGCCAGCAGCCACCGAGAGACCCAGTACTTC
TRBJ2-7 TRBV11-2 - - CASSSPAGYEQYF TGTGCCAGCAGCTCTCCGGCTGGGTACGAGCAGTACTTC
TRBJ2-5 TRBV5-6 - - CASNLLGWETQYF TGTGCCAGCAACCTCTTGGGCTGGGAGACCCAGTACTTC
TRBJ2-7 TRBV19 - TRBD2 CASSIIAGGHEQYF TGTGCCAGTAGTATAATAGCGGGAGGGCACGAGCAGTACTTC
TRBJ1-1 TRBV9 once - CASSVGDGQAFF TGTGCCAGCAGCGTGGGGGACGGACAAGCTTTCTTT
TRBJ2-3 TRBV29-1 - - CSVTDNTDTQYF TGCAGCGTAACGGACAATACAGATACGCAGTATTTT
TRBJ2-1 TRBV10-2 - TRBD2 CASSYPGLAGVMYNEQFF TGCGCCAGCAGTTATCCGGGACTAGCGGGGGTTATGTACAATGAGCAGTTCTTC
TRBJ2-3 TRBV7-9 - TRBD2 CASSRNGLAGRHSTDTQYF TGTGCCAGCAGCCGTAACGGGCTAGCGGGGAGACATAGCACAGATACGCAGTATTTT
TRBJ1-1 TRBV6-1 - - CASSEARGEQEAFF TGTGCCAGCAGTGAAGCTCGGGGGGAGCAGGAAGCTTTCTTT
TRBJ2-5 TRBV27 - - CASSFAFGTPQETQYF TGTGCCAGCAGTTTCGCGTTTGGGACGCCCCAAGAGACCCAGTACTTC
TRBJ1-1 TRBV19 - - CASRPQGGTNTEAFF TGTGCCAGTAGACCACAGGGTGGAACGAACACTGAAGCTTTCTTT
TRBJ2-7 TRBV6-1 - TRBD1 CASSPGTASSYEQYF TGTGCCAGCAGTCCCGGGACAGCGAGCTCCTACGAGCAGTACTTC
TRBJ2-3 TRBV2 - TRBD1 CASNHDREVSTDTQYF TGTGCCAGCAATCACGACAGGGAAGTAAGCACAGATACGCAGTATTTT
TRBJ2-3 TRBV6-5 - - CASGTFGTSTDTQYF TGTGCCAGCGGGACGTTCGGGACTAGCACAGATACGCAGTATTTT
TRBJ2-1 TRBV27 - TRBD1 CASSQLTGDNEQFF TGTGCCAGCAGTCAATTGACAGGGGACAATGAGCAGTTCTTC
TRBJ1-1 TRBV9 few - CASSVSGNTEAFF TGTGCCAGCAGCGTTTCAGGGAACACTGAAGCTTTCTTT
TRBJ2-1 TRBV15 - TRBD2 CATSTLAGEGSEQFF TGTGCCACCAGCACCCTAGCGGGAGAGGGATCTGAGCAGTTCTTC
TRBJ2-7 TRBV9 - - CASSVATGYEQYF TGTGCCAGCAGCGTAGCTACGGGGTACGAGCAGTACTTC
TRBJ2-5 TRBV2 - - CASTPTGSETQYF TGTGCCAGCACCCCCACAGGTTCGGAGACCCAGTACTTC
TRBJ2-7 TRBV9 - TRBD2 CASSGSGTSGTIAYEQYF TGTGCCAGCAGCGGATCCGGGACTAGCGGGACGATTGCCTACGAGCAGTACTTC
TRBJ2-1 TRBV5-6 once - CASSWVAWDEQFF TGTGCCAGCAGCTGGGTAGCGTGGGATGAGCAGTTCTTC
TRBJ1-1 TRBV28 - - CASSLSEAFF TGTGCCAGCAGTTTATCTGAAGCTTTCTTT
TRBJ2-1 TRBV6-4 - - CASSGSGGAYDEQFF TGTGCCAGCAGTGGATCGGGGGGCGCTTACGATGAGCAGTTCTTC
TRBJ1-1 TRBV14 - TRBD1 CASSPRGRTEAFF TGTGCCAGCAGCCCCAGGGGGCGGACTGAAGCTTTCTTT
TRBJ2-3 TRBV7-9 - - CASSLRLAGPLSTDTQYF TGTGCCAGCAGCTTAAGGCTTGCGGGACCCCTGAGCACAGATACGCAGTATTTT
TRBJ2-7 TRBV5-6 - TRBD2 CASSLLSSGKEQYF TGTGCCAGCAGCTTGCTGTCTAGCGGGAAGGAGCAGTACTTC
TRBJ2-7 TRBV4-3 - - CASSQDPETSYEQYF TGCGCCAGCAGCCAAGACCCGGAAACGTCCTACGAGCAGTACTTC